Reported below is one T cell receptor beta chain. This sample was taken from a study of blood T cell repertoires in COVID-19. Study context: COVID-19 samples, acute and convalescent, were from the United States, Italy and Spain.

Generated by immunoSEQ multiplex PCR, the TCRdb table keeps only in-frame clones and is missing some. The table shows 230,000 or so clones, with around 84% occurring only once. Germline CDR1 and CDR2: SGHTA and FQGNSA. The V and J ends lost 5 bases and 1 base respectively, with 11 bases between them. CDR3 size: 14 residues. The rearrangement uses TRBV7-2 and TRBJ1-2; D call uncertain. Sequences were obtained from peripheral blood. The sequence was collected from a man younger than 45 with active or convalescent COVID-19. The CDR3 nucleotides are TGTGCCAGCAGCCGGGGTGGGGATAACTATGGCTACACCTTC. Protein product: CASSRGGDNYGYTF.